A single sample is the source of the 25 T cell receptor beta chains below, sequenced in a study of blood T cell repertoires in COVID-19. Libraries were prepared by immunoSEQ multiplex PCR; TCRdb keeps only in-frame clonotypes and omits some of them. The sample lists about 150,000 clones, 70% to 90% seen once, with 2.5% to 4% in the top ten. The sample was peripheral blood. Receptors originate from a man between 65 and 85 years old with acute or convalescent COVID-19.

CDR3 residues: CASSFPTGQISYEQYF. The DNA of the CDR3 is TGTGCCAGCAGTTTTCCCACGGGACAGATCTCCTACGAGCAGTACTTC. The chain links TRBV5-5 to TRBJ2-7, with TRBD1 matching 7 bases. The CDR3 spans 16 residues. Germline trimming cut 5 bases from V and 0 bases from J; bases unmatched to any gene: 11. The germline CDR1 and CDR2 sequences are SGHKS and YYEKEE (reference sequence).

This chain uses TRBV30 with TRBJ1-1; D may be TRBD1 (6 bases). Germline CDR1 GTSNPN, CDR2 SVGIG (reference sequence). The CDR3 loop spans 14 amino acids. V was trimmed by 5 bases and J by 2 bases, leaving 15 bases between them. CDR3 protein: CAWGKDSINTEAFF. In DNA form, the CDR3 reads TGTGCCTGGGGTAAGGACAGTATAAACACTGAAGCTTTCTTT.

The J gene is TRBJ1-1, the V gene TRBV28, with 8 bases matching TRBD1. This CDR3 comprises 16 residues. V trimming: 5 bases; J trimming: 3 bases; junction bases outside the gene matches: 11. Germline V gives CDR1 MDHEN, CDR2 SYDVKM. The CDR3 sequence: CASSVNRGSRDTEAFF. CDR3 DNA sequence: TGTGCCAGCAGTGTAAACAGGGGGAGTCGGGACACTGAAGCTTTCTTT.

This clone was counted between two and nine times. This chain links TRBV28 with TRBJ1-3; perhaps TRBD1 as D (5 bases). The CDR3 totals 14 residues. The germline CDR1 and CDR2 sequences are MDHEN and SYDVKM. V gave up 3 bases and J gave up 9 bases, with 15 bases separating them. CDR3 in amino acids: CASSFSGLRATIYF. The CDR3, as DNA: TGTGCCAGCAGTTTCTCGGGACTACGAGCCACCATATATTTT. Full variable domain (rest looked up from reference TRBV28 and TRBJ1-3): DVKVTQSSRYLVKRTGEKVFLECVQDMDHENMFWYRQDPGLGLRLIYFSYDVKMKEKGDIPEGYSVSREKKERFSLILESASTNQTSMYLCASSFSGLRATIYFGEGSWLTVV.

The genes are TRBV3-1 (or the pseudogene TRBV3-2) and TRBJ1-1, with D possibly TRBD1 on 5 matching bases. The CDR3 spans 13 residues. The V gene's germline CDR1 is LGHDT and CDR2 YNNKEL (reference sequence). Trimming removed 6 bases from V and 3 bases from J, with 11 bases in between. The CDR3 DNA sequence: TGTGCCAGCAGGGTAGGGGCGGACACTGAAGCTTTCTTT. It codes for CASRVGADTEAFF.

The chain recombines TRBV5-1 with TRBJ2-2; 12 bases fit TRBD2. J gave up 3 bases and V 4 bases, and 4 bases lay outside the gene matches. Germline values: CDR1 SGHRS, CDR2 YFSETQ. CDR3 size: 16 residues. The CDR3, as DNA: TGCGCCAGCAGCCTCCGACTAGCGGGAGACACCGGGGAGCTGTTTTTT. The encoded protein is CASSLRLAGDTGELFF.

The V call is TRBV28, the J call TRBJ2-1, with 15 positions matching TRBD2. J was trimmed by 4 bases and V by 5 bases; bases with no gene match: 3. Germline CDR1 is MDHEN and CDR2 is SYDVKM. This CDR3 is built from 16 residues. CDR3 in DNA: TGTGCCAGCAGTCCTGGACTAGCGGGAGGGTACAATGAGCAGTTCTTC. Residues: CASSPGLAGGYNEQFF.

CDR3 DNA sequence: TGTGCCACCAGTGAAGGGGAAGGGTTGGGCACTGAAGCTTTCTTT. Translating gives CATSEGEGLGTEAFF. The chain recombines TRBV24-1 with TRBJ1-1; possibly TRBD1 for D (5 bases). V was trimmed by 4 bases and J by 4 bases, leaving 15 bases between them. The CDR3 is 15 amino acids. Germline V gene data show CDR1 as KGHDR and CDR2 as SFDVKD.

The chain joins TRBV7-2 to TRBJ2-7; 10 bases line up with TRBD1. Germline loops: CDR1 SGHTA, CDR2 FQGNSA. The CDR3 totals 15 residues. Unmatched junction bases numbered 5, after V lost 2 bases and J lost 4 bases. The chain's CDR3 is CASSLQTGGVYEQYF. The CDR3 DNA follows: TGTGCCAGCAGCTTACAGACAGGGGGCGTGTACGAGCAGTACTTC.

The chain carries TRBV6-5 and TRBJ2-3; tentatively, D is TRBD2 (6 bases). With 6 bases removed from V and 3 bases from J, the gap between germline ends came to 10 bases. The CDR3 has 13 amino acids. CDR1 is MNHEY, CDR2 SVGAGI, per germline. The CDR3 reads CASSGGWTDTQYF. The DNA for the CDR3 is TGTGCCAGCAGCGGGGGTTGGACAGATACGCAGTATTTT.

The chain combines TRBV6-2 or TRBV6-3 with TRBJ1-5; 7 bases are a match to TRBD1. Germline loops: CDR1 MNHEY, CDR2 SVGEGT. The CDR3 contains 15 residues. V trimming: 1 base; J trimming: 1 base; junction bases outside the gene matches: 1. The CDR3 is CASSYWGQSNQPQHF. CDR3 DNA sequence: TGTGCCAGCAGTTACTGGGGACAGAGCAATCAGCCCCAGCATTTT.

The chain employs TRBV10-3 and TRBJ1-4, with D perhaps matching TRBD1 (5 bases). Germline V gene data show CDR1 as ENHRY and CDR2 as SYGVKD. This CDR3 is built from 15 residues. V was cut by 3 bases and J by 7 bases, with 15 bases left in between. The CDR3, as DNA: TGTGCCATCAGTGACCCGGGGGGTAAATCTGAAAAACTGTTTTTT. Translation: CAISDPGGKSEKLFF.

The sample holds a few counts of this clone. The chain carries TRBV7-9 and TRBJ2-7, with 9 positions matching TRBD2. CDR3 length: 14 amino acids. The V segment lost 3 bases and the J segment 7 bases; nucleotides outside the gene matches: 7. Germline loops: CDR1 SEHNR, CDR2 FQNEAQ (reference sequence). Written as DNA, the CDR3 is TGTGCCAGCAGCTTTGGCGGACTAGCGAGAGAGCAGTACTTC. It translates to CASSFGGLAREQYF.

In DNA form, the CDR3 reads TGTGCCAGCAGCCCGGGACTAGCAGTCAGCGATGAGCAGTTCTTC. It is translated as CASSPGLAVSDEQFF. V usage is TRBV7-3 and J usage is TRBJ2-1; 9 bases are shared with TRBD2. This CDR3 spans 15 amino acids. V was pared by 5 bases and J by 8 bases, with 10 bases of the junction left unmatched. Germline assignment: CDR1 SGHTA and CDR2 FQGTGA.

CDR3 nucleotide sequence: TGTGCCAGCAGCGAAAACAGTCCCGGGGAGCTGTTTTTT. Encoded protein: CASSENSPGELFF. The gene calls are TRBV7-6 and TRBJ2-2; D is ambiguous. Germline lookup yields CDR1 SGHVS and CDR2 FNYEAQ. Trimming cost V 5 bases and J 6 bases, with 10 bases left between them. This CDR3 has 13 amino acids.

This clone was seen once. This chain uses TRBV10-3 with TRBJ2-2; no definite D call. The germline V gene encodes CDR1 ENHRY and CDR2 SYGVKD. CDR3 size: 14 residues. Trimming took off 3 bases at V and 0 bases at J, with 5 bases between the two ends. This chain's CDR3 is CAISDQANTGELFF. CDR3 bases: TGTGCCATCAGTGATCAGGCGAACACCGGGGAGCTGTTTTTT.

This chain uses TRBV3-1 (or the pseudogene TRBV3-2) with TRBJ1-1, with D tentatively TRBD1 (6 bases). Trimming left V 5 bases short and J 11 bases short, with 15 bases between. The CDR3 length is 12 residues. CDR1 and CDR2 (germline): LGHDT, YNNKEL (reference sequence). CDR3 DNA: TGTGCCAGCAGCTCCCAGGGGAGTCGGGCTTTCTTT. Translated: CASSSQGSRAFF.

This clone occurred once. Written as DNA, the CDR3 is TGTGCCAGCAGCTCCGGGACTCTAGGCACAGATACGCAGTATTTT. It specifies CASSSGTLGTDTQYF. This chain joins TRBV5-6 and TRBJ2-3; tentative D call: TRBD2 (6 bases). Trimming shortened V by 3 bases and J by 1 base, and 12 bases separated the two germline ends. The CDR3 totals 15 residues. Germline CDR1 is SGHDT and CDR2 is YYEEEE.

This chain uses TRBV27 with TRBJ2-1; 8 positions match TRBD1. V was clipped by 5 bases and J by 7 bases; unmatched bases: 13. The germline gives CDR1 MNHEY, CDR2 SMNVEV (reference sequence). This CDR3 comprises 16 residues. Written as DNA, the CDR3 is TGTGCCAGCAGTCTTCGTCCCGGACAGGGTAGGAATGAGCAGTTCTTC. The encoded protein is CASSLRPGQGRNEQFF.

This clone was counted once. The CDR3 sequence: CASSLGAGYTGELFF. CDR3 DNA: TGTGCCAGCAGCTTAGGGGCAGGTTATACCGGGGAGCTGTTTTTT. This rearrangement joins TRBV11-2 to TRBJ2-2; D gene uncertain. This CDR3 has 15 residues. Trimming pared 1 base from V and 5 bases from J, leaving 11 bases between. Germline V gene lookup returns CDR1 SGHAT and CDR2 FQNNGV.

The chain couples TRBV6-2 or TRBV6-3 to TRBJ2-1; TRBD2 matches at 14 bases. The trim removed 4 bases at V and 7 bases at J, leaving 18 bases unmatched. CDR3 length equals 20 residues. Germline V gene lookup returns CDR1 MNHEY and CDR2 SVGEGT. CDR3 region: CASSSIYNPGLAGAGNEQFF. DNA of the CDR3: TGTGCCAGCAGTTCCATTTATAATCCGGGACTAGCGGGAGCCGGGAATGAGCAGTTCTTC.

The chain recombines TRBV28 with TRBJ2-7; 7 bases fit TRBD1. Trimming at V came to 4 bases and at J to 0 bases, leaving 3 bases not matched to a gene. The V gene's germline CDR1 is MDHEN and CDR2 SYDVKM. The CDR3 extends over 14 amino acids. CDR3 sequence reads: CASSSWDSSYEQYF. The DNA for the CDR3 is TGTGCCAGCAGTTCGTGGGACAGCTCCTACGAGCAGTACTTC.

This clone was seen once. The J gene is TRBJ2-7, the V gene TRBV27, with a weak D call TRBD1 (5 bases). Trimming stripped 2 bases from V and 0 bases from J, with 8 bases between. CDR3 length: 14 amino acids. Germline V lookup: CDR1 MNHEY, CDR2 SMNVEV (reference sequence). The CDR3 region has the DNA TGTGCCAGCAGTTTACAAGGGGCCTCCTACGAGCAGTACTTC. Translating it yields CASSLQGASYEQYF.

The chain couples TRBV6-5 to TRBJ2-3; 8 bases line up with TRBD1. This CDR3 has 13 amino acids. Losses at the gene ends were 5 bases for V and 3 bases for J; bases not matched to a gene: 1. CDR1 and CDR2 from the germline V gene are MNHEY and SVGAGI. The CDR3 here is CASSRQGTDTQYF. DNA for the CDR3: TGTGCCAGCAGTCGACAGGGGACAGATACGCAGTATTTT.

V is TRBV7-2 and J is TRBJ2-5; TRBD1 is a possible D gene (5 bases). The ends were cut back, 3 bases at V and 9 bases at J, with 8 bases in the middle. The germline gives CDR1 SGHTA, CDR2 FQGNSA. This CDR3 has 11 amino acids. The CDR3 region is CASSFQGAQYF. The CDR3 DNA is TGTGCCAGCAGCTTCCAAGGGGCCCAGTACTTC.